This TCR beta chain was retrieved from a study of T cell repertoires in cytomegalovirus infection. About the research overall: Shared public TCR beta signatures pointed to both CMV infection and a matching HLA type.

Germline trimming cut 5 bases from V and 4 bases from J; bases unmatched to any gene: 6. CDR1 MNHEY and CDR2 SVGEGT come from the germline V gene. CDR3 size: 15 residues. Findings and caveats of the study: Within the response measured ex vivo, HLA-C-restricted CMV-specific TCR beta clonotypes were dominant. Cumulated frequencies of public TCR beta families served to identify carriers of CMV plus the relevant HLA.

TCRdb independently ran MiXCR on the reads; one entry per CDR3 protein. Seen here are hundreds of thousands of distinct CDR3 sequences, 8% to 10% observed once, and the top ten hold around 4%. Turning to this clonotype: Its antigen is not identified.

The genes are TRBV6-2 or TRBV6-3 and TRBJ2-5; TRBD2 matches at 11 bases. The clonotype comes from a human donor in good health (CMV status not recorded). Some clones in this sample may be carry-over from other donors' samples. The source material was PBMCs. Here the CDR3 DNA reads TGTGCCAGCAGTGGAACTAGCGGGAGAGCAGAGACCCAGTACTTC. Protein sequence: CASSGTSGRAETQYF.